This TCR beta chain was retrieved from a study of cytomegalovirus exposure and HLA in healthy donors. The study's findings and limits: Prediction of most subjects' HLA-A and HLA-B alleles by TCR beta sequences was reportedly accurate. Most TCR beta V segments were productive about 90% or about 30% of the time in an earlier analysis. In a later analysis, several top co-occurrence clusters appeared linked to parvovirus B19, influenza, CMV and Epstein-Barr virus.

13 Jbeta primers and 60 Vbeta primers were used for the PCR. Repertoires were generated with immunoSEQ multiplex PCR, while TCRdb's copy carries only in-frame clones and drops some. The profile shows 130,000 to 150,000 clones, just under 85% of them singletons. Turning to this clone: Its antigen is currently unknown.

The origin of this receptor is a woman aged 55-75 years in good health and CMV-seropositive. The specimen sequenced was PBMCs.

The CDR3 coding sequence is TGTGCCAGCAGAACTACCCAGGGTAGCAATCAGCCCCAGCATTTT. Protein product: CASRTTQGSNQPQHF. The rearrangement uses TRBV6-5 and TRBJ1-5; the D gene is possibly TRBD1 (5 bases). This CDR3 comprises 15 residues. Trimming pared 6 bases from V and 0 bases from J, leaving 12 bases between. CDR1 and CDR2 from the germline V gene are MNHEY and SVGAGI.